A selection of T cell receptor beta chains follows, all from one sample in a study of T cells in Graves' hyperthyroidism and ophthalmopathy. TCRdb re-analysed the multiplex PCR reads in MiXCR, keeping a single row per CDR3 protein. The sample has 540,000 or so distinct CDR3 sequences; approximately 15% are singletons. The sequenced sample was blood. Receptors originate from a woman aged 25 to 45 with Graves' hyperthyroidism. Both conserved end residues are trimmed from each CDR3.

CDR3 protein: ASSVWDSPEQF
J gene: TRBJ2-1
V gene: TRBV9

CDR3 protein: ASSLTGYDQPQH
J gene: TRBJ1-5
V gene: TRBV12-3/TRBV12-4

CDR3 protein: ARGTLGLAGVEQY
J gene: TRBJ2-7
V gene: TRBV7-2

CDR3 protein: SAIAEGWETQY
J gene: TRBJ2-5
V gene: TRBV20-1

CDR3 protein: ASSPGLDIYNEQF
J gene: TRBJ2-1
V gene: TRBV12-3/TRBV12-4

CDR3 protein: ASSAPFSSYNEQF
J gene: TRBJ2-1
V gene: TRBV27

CDR3 protein: ASSQGDSKNIQY
J gene: TRBJ2-4
V gene: TRBV12-3/TRBV12-4

CDR3 protein: ASSFGTSGELF
J gene: TRBJ2-2
V gene: TRBV11-2

CDR3 protein: ASSEPGLAGRQF
J gene: TRBJ2-1
V gene: TRBV6-2/TRBV6-3

CDR3 protein: SAGQGRLYEQY
J gene: TRBJ2-7
V gene: TRBV29-1

CDR3 protein: ASSLLGNTEAF
J gene: TRBJ1-1
V gene: TRBV7-8

CDR3 protein: ASSPDRDIDNEQF
J gene: TRBJ2-1
V gene: TRBV7-9

CDR3 protein: ASSYGTSGSLESYNEQF
J gene: TRBJ2-1
V gene: TRBV6-9

CDR3 protein: AWSVYSGGSTDTQY
J gene: TRBJ2-3
V gene: TRBV30

CDR3 protein: SASIQEDGELF
J gene: TRBJ2-2
V gene: TRBV29-1

CDR3 protein: ASSPRTGRIPYSNQPQH
J gene: TRBJ1-5
V gene: TRBV5-6

CDR3 protein: ASSQGAGGQPQH
J gene: TRBJ1-5
V gene: TRBV3-1

CDR3 protein: ASSFSGEIHEQY
J gene: TRBJ2-7
V gene: TRBV7-8

CDR3 protein: AWSPGQTNEKLF
J gene: TRBJ1-4
V gene: TRBV30

CDR3 protein: ASSLEGGAYEQY
J gene: TRBJ2-7
V gene: TRBV7-3

CDR3 protein: SASAQGANTGELF
J gene: TRBJ2-2
V gene: TRBV20-1

CDR3 protein: SARDRGSGSGHEQY
J gene: TRBJ2-7
V gene: TRBV20-1

CDR3 protein: ASSYSAALDTEAF
J gene: TRBJ1-1
V gene: TRBV6-5

CDR3 protein: ASSHLTQETQY
J gene: TRBJ2-5
V gene: TRBV3-1

CDR3 protein: SARAPLVSPNGEQF
J gene: TRBJ2-1
V gene: TRBV20-1

CDR3 protein: SALTGRVYEQY
J gene: TRBJ2-7
V gene: TRBV29-1

CDR3 protein: AWSAWTSSYEQY
J gene: TRBJ2-7
V gene: TRBV30

CDR3 protein: ASSRTSGPDEQF
J gene: TRBJ2-1
V gene: TRBV18

CDR3 protein: ASSTGTANTDTQY
J gene: TRBJ2-3
V gene: TRBV27

CDR3 protein: ASSYSGDLNTGELF
J gene: TRBJ2-2
V gene: TRBV6-2/TRBV6-3

CDR3 protein: ASSQAKQAAFEKLF
J gene: TRBJ1-4
V gene: TRBV3-1

CDR3 protein: ASSLVSRDLYEQY
J gene: TRBJ2-7
V gene: TRBV12-3/TRBV12-4

CDR3 protein: ASSNGGAGETQY
J gene: TRBJ2-5
V gene: TRBV6-1

CDR3 protein: ASSRDRGSPLH
J gene: TRBJ1-6
V gene: TRBV14

CDR3 protein: SASRLDTFSDTQY
J gene: TRBJ2-3
V gene: TRBV20-1

CDR3 protein: ASSLEELAGYNEQF
J gene: TRBJ2-1
V gene: TRBV5-1

CDR3 protein: ASSLTPGPADTQY
J gene: TRBJ2-3
V gene: TRBV27

CDR3 protein: ASTTGSNYGYT
J gene: TRBJ1-2
V gene: TRBV2